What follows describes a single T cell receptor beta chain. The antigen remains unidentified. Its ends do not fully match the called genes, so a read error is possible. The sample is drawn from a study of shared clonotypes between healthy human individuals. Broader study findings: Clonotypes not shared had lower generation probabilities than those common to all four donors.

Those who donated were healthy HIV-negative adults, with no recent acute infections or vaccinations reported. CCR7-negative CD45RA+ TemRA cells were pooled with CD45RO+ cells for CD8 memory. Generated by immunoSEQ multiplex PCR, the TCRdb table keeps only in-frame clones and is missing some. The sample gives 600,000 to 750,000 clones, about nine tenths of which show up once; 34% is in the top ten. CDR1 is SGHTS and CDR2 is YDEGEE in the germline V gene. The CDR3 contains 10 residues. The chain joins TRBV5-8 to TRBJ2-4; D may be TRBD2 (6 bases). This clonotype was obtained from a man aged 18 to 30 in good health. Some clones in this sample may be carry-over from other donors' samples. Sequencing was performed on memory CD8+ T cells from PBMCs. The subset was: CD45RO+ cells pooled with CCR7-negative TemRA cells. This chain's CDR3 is CASSLGGEQF. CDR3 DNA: TGTGCCAGCAGCCTGGGCGGGGAACAGTTC.